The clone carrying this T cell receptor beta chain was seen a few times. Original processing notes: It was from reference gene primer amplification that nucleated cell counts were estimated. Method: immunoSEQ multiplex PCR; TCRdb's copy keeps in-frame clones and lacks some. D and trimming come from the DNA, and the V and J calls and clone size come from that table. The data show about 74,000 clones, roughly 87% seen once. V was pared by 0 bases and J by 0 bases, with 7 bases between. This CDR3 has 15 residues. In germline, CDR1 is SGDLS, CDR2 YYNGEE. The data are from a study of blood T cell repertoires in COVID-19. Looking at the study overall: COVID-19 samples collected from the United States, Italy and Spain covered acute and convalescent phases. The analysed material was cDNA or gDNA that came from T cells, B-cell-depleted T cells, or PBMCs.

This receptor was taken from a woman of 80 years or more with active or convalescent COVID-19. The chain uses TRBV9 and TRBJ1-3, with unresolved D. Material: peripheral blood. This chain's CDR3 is CASSVDGDSGNTIYF. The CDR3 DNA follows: TGTGCCAGCAGCGTAGACGGGGACTCTGGAAACACCATATATTTT.